The 22 T cell receptor beta chains presented below share a single source sample, sequenced in a study of spatial heterogeneity in lung cancer (dated by TCRdb to about 2019). Library prep was done by 5' RACE. The instrument was a NextSeq 500. TCRdb trimmed the raw reads at Q25, called clones with MiXCR and kept productive beta chains. Each entry is one CDR3 protein sequence, shown with its most common DNA and genes. This sample is represented by 15,000 to 20,000 distinct CDR3 sequences; more than 6.5% of them were singletons. The top ten clones comprise under 25% of the sample. On the study overall, not on this receptor specifically: The tumor nonsynonymous mutation count correlated with the number of expanded alpha and beta TCRs within the tumor.

The antigens for these receptors are not known. This sample's time point label indicates: sample taken at primary tumor resection. Here the sequenced sample was lung tumor tissue, taken at surgery. These receptor sequences come from a female donor with early-stage non-small cell lung cancer.

This clonotype is judged medium-sized. This rearrangement joins TRBV5-5 to TRBJ2-7; D uncertain. Germline V gene sequence: CDR1 SGHKS, CDR2 YYEKEE (reference sequence). This CDR3 region has 15 residues. Trimming removed 6 bases at V and 2 bases at J, with 18 bases between. The CDR3 nucleotides read TGTGCCAGCACCCAATCGCCGACGGAGACCTACGAGCAGTACTTC. This gives the protein CASTQSPTETYEQYF.

A few counts support this clonotype. This chain uses TRBV5-1 with TRBJ2-5; D could derive from TRBD1 or TRBD2 (7 bases each). V lost 7 bases and J 5 bases, leaving 24 bases between the germline ends. Germline values: CDR1 SGHRS, CDR2 YFSETQ. This CDR3 region has 16 residues. CDR3 nucleotides: TGCGCCAGCGGACTAGAGGGGGCCAGACAGGGTGAGACCCAGTACTTC. As protein: CASGLEGARQGETQYF. Full variable domain (remainder filled in from reference TRBV5-1 and TRBJ2-5): KAGVTQTPRYLIKTRGQQVTLSCSPISGHRSVSWYQQTPGQGLQFLFEYFSETQRNKGNFPGRFSGRQFSNSRSEMNVSTLELGDSALYLCASGLEGARQGETQYFGPGTRLLVL.

The sample holds many counts of this clonotype. The rearrangement joins TRBV6-2 or TRBV6-3 to TRBJ2-1; 10 nucleotides line up with TRBD2. Per germline, CDR1 MNHEY and CDR2 SVGEGT. CDR3 length equals 18 residues. Trimming took 0 bases from V and 4 from J; bases not matched to a gene: 9. Here the CDR3 reads CASSYSAGLAGEYNEQFF. As DNA, the CDR3 is TGTGCCAGCAGTTACTCGGCCGGGCTAGCGGGGGAGTACAATGAGCAGTTCTTC.

This clonotype was seen just once. J is TRBJ2-3 and V is TRBV19; 8 nucleotides match TRBD2. Germline V gene lookup returns CDR1 LNHDA and CDR2 SQIVND (reference sequence). This CDR3 comprises 13 residues. The V segment lost 4 bases and the J segment 5 bases; nucleotides outside the gene matches: 2. CDR3 bases: TGTGCCAGTAGTAAGACTAGCGAAGATACGCAGTATTTT. It specifies CASSKTSEDTQYF.

This clonotype is medium-sized (0.01 to 0.1%). This chain connects TRBV7-6 to TRBJ2-7; maybe TRBD2 (7 bases). This CDR3 region has 15 residues. Germline values: CDR1 SGHVS, CDR2 FNYEAQ. V was pared by 1 base and J by 3 bases, with 13 bases between. The CDR3 here is CASSLGWGGIYEQYF. In nucleotides, the CDR3 is TGTGCCAGCAGCTTAGGCTGGGGGGGCATCTACGAGCAGTACTTC. Looking up the rest from reference TRBV7-6 and TRBJ2-7 gives the full variable domain: GAGVSQSPRYKVTKRGQDVALRCDPISGHVSLYWYRQALGQGPEFLTYFNYEAQQDKSGLPNDRFSAERPEGSISTLTIQRTEQRDSAMYRCASSLGWGGIYEQYFGPGTRLTVT.

This clonotype showed up many times. The chain uses TRBV27 and TRBJ2-3, with D possibly TRBD1 on 6 matching bases. Germline V CDR1 and CDR2: MNHEY, SMNVEV (reference sequence). V was pared by 4 bases and J by 2 bases, with 13 bases between. The CDR3 extends over 15 amino acids. The CDR3 spells CASSSQGRPTDTQYF. The CDR3 DNA follows: TGTGCCAGCAGTTCCCAGGGGCGACCCACAGATACGCAGTATTTT.

This clonotype occurred many times. CDR3 bases: TGCAGTGCGAAATGGTACCAAGAGACCCAGTACTTC. Translated: CSAKWYQETQYF. The J gene is TRBJ2-5, the V gene TRBV20-1; no clear D. V lost 6 bases to trimming and J lost 0 bases, with 8 bases between them. This CDR3 spans 12 amino acids. CDR1 DFQATT and CDR2 SNEGSKA come from the germline V gene (reference sequence).

At least ten counts were recorded for this clonotype. V is TRBV20-1 and J is TRBJ1-4, with D perhaps matching TRBD1 (5 bases). Germline CDR1 reads DFQATT; CDR2 reads SNEGSKA (reference sequence). The ends were cut back, 2 bases at V and 6 bases at J, with 16 bases in the middle. The CDR3 runs to 15 residues. The CDR3 spells CSARRRQHRDEKLFF. The DNA for the CDR3 is TGCAGTGCTAGAAGAAGACAGCATAGGGATGAAAAACTGTTTTTT.

This clonotype has a count of ten or more. The CDR3 protein is CASSPRGGGRQPQHF. CDR3 sequence (DNA): TGTGCCAGCAGCCCCCGCGGGGGCGGACGTCAGCCCCAGCATTTT. This chain uses TRBV7-2 with TRBJ1-5, with D maybe TRBD1 (6 bases). The CDR3 is 15 amino acids. Germline assignment: CDR1 SGHTA and CDR2 FQGNSA. V was cut by 5 bases and J by 6 bases, with 17 bases left in between.

The chain employs TRBV29-1 and TRBJ1-6; D is possibly TRBD1 (5 bases). The CDR3 length is 14 residues. In germline, CDR1 is SQVTM, CDR2 ANQGSEA. V was clipped by 6 bases and J by 8 bases, with 17 bases between them. CDR3 sequence (DNA): TGCAGCGTAAGGAGGGGAGGGAGGGATTCACCCCTCCACTTT. Its protein is CSVRRGGRDSPLHF.

This clonotype was detected ten times or more. The J gene is TRBJ1-2, the V gene TRBV4-2, with 9 bases that match TRBD1. The CDR3 extends over 17 amino acids. Germline lookup yields CDR1 LGHNA and CDR2 YNFKEQ. V lost 3 bases, J lost 5 bases, and 13 bases stayed unmatched. The CDR3 reads CASSHATLGTGRYGYTF. CDR3 in DNA: TGTGCCAGCAGCCACGCCACCTTGGGGACAGGGCGGTATGGCTACACCTTC.

This clonotype was picked up many times. This CDR3 is CASSVGGWDSNQPQHF. CDR3 bases: TGTGCCAGCAGTGTCGGGGGATGGGATAGCAATCAGCCCCAGCATTTT. The chain recombines TRBV6-1 with TRBJ1-5; a possible D gene is TRBD1 (5 bases). This CDR3 region has 16 residues. Germline V CDR1 and CDR2: MNHNS, SASEGT. The ends were cut back, 4 bases at V and 0 bases at J, with 13 bases in the middle.

Remarks on this clonotype: One junction end does not reproduce the germline sequence, and a read error may be involved. The CDR3 nucleotides are TGCAGTGCTAGGCCTAGTCGAGGTTTGGGTCCCGGGGCGCTGTTTTTT. This translates into CSARPSRGLGPGALFF. The chain links TRBV20-1 to TRBJ2-2, with D tentatively TRBD1 or TRBD2 (5 bases each). Looked up from germline, CDR1 is DFQATT and CDR2 is SNEGSKA (reference sequence). This CDR3 contains 16 residues.

This clonotype was seen at least ten times. The CDR3 DNA sequence: TGTGCCAGCAGTTGGACTGTGGGAACTGAAGCTTTCTTT. Translating gives CASSWTVGTEAFF. This chain connects TRBV12-3 or TRBV12-4 to TRBJ1-1; D unresolved. This CDR3 spans 13 amino acids. V was pared by 4 bases and J by 5 bases, with 11 bases between.

This clonotype came up many times. CDR3 loop: CASSSDRGRISNYGYTF. The CDR3 DNA reads TGTGCCAGCAGCTCCGACAGGGGGCGAATCTCTAACTATGGCTACACCTTC. The J gene is TRBJ1-2, the V gene TRBV7-2, with 10 bases aligning to TRBD1. The ends lost 4 bases at V and 0 bases at J; junction bases unmatched: 8. Germline CDR1 reads SGHTA; CDR2 reads FQGNSA. The CDR3 covers 17 residues.

The chain uses TRBV30 and TRBJ2-7, with no clear D. V dropped 7 bases and J dropped 2 bases, with 15 bases sitting between them. Germline-derived CDR1 and CDR2 are GTSNPN and SVGIG (reference sequence). The CDR3 length is 13 residues. CDR3 in amino acids: CASTHTVAYEQYF. CDR3 coding DNA: TGTGCCTCGACTCATACAGTGGCCTACGAGCAGTACTTC.

This clonotype has just a few counts. This chain uses TRBV7-6 with TRBJ2-6; no clear D gene. The CDR3 consists of 12 residues. The V end lost 8 bases, the J end lost 2 bases, and 4 bases lay between the germline ends. Germline CDR1 and CDR2: SGHVS and FNYEAQ. The CDR3 is CASGAGANVLTF. The DNA of the CDR3 is TGTGCCAGCGGGGCTGGGGCCAACGTCCTGACTTTC.

Only a few counts were recorded for this clonotype. The chain employs TRBV6-1 and TRBJ2-1, with D possibly TRBD2 on 5 matching bases. The CDR3 sequence is 16 residues long. CDR1 is MNHNS, CDR2 SASEGT, per germline. V lost 2 bases, J lost 2 bases, and 13 bases lay in between. CDR3 residues: CASSESLAATYNEQFF. For the CDR3, the DNA is TGTGCCAGCAGTGAAAGCCTAGCTGCTACCTACAATGAGCAGTTCTTC.

The J gene is TRBJ1-2, the V gene TRBV7-9; no reliable D call. V lost 2 bases, J lost 8 bases, and 24 bases lay in between. The CDR3 runs to 17 residues. Germline lookup yields CDR1 SEHNR and CDR2 FQNEAQ (reference sequence). The CDR3 nucleotides are TGTGCCAGCAGCTTACCGTCCTTGTTGGACGGAGGACGAGGCTACACCTTC. Translating gives CASSLPSLLDGGRGYTF.

This clonotype has at least ten counts. This sequence joins TRBV2 and TRBJ1-3; perhaps TRBD1 as D (5 bases). Trimming removed 8 bases from V and 0 bases from J, with 8 bases in between. The CDR3 runs to 13 residues. Germline CDR1 is SNHLY and CDR2 is FYNNEI. CDR3 nucleotides: TGTGCCAGCGAGGACATCTCTGGAAACACCATATATTTT. Translated, it gives CASEDISGNTIYF.

This clonotype was seen only a few times. The chain carries TRBV5-4 and TRBJ2-5; 8 bases align to TRBD2. V dropped 1 base and J dropped 1; count of bases not matched to a gene: 3. Per the germline V gene, CDR1 is SGHNT and CDR2 is YYREEE (reference sequence). The CDR3 is 15 amino acids. Here the CDR3 DNA reads TGTGCCAGCAGCTTGAAGCGGGAGTTCCAAGAGACCCAGTACTTC. It specifies CASSLKREFQETQYF.

This clonotype was seen at least ten times. The CDR3 nucleotides are TGTGCCAGCAGTATAGAGGACAGGGGGCGATGGACCAATCAGCCCCAGCATTTT. Amino acid sequence: CASSIEDRGRWTNQPQHF. The chain is built from TRBV7-2 and TRBJ1-5; 11 nucleotides align to TRBD1. The CDR3 spans 18 residues. Germline-derived CDR1 and CDR2 are SGHTA and FQGNSA. J lost 3 bases, V lost 6 bases, and 13 bases had no gene match.